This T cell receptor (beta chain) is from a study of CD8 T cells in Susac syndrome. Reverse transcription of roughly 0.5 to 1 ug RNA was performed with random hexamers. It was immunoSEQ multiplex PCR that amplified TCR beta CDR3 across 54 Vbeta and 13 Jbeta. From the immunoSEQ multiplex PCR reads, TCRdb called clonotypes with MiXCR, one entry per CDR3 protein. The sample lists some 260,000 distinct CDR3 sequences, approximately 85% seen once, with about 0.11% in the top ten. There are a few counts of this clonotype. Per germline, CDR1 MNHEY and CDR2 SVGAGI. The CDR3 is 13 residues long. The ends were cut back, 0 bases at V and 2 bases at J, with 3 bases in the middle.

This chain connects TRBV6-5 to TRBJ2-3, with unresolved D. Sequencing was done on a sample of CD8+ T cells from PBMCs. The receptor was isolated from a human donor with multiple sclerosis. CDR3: CASSYSITDTQYF. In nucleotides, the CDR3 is TGTGCCAGCAGTTACTCGATCACAGATACGCAGTATTTT.